This T cell receptor beta chain was retrieved from a study of T cells in Graves' hyperthyroidism and ophthalmopathy. The diagnostic basis comprised clinical symptoms, serum thyroxine and TRAb, thyroid ultrasound and orbital computed tomography. PBMCs were obtained from about 9 ml fresh peripheral blood. Amplified regions were TCR beta CDR3 sequences from RNA transcripts. Researchers ran a first-round RT-PCR on the TCR CDR3 using the HTBI primer set. TCRdb fed the multiplex PCR reads into MiXCR, producing one record per CDR3 protein. The data contain a few hundred thousand distinct CDR3 sequences, about 13% of them singletons. The CDR3 runs to 17 residues. Per the germline V gene, CDR1 is ENHRY and CDR2 is SYGVKD. J lost 6 bases, V lost 6 bases, and 14 bases had no gene match.

Source material: blood. The sequence was obtained from a man aged 30 to 45 with Graves' hyperthyroidism that later progressed to Graves' ophthalmopathy. The chain is built from TRBV10-3 and TRBJ1-5; 10 bases agree with TRBD1. Here the CDR3 DNA reads TGTGCCATCAGCGATTGTGAGACAGGGGGCAGAGGTCAGCCCCAGCATTTT. This encodes CAISDCETGGRGQPQHF.